This T cell receptor (beta chain) was observed in a study of graft-versus-host responses after intestinal transplantation. At the level of the study: Each of the recipients got a multivisceral, liver-intestinal, or isolated intestinal transplant. The whole recipient group had anti-thymocyte globulin induction followed by tacrolimus and steroids for approximately three years. General study points: Recipient bone marrow held GvH clones, some seen earlier in ileum or blood.

As regards this clone: Antigen: not known.

Profiling relied on immunoSEQ multiplex PCR, and the TCRdb table lists in-frame clones only, not all of them. Among about 91,000 clones listed, more than 85% were seen once. The receptor's source is a human donor who was the organ donor for an intestinal transplant. Source: unstimulated CD4+ T cells sorted from spleen or lymph node cells, taken before transplant.

CDR3 region: CASSFQTSGSLETQYF. The DNA of the CDR3 is TGCGCCAGCAGCTTCCAGACTAGCGGGAGTCTAGAGACCCAGTACTTC. This chain uses TRBV5-1 with TRBJ2-5, with 12 bases identical to TRBD2. From germline, CDR1 is SGHRS and CDR2 YFSETQ. J was trimmed by 4 bases and V by 2 bases; bases with no gene match: 6. This CDR3 region has 16 residues.